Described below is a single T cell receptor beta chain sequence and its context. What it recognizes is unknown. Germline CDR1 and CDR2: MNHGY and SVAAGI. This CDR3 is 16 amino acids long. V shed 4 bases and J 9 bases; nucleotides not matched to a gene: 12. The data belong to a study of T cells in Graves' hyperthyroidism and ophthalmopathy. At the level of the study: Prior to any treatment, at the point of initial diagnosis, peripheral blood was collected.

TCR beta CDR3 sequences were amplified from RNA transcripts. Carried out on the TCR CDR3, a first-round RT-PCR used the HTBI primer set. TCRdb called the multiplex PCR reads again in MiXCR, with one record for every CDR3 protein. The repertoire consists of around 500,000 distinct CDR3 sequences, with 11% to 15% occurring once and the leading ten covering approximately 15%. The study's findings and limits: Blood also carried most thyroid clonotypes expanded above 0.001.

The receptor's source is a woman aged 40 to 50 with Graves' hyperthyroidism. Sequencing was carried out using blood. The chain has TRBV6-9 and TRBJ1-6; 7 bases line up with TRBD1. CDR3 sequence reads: CASSSPTGGGRSPLHF. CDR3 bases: TGTGCCAGCAGTTCCCCAACGGGAGGGGGCCGTTCACCCCTCCACTTT.